These 9 T cell receptor beta chains came from one sample sequenced in a study of Tregs in tolerant kidney transplant recipients. This table comes from immunoSEQ multiplex PCR, and its TCRdb copy is limited to in-frame clones, with some not included. The ten top clones account for around 0.91%, within a sample of 45,000 to 55,000 clones. The sequencing used CD4+ T cells from blood, collected before the transplant. The receptors come from a human donor who received a combined kidney and bone marrow transplant.

Comments on this clone: The missing CDR3 end, 3 residues past where the read stops, is filled in from the germline J gene. The chain carries TRBV7-2 and TRBJ1-5, with D unclear. Germline-derived CDR1 and CDR2 are SGHTA and FQGNSA. Trimming took off 1 base at V and 2 bases at J, with 6 bases between the two ends. CDR3 size: 14 residues. The CDR3 here is CASSLERGNQPQHF. Incomplete CDR3 DNA: TGTGCCAGCAGCTTAGAAAGGGGCAATCAGCCC. Complete variable domain (other parts from reference TRBV7-2 and TRBJ1-5): GAGVSQSPSNKVTEKGKDVELRCDPISGHTALYWYRQSLGQGLEFLIYFQGNSAPDKSGLPSDRFSAERTGGSVSTLTIQRTQQEDSAVYLCASSLERGNQPQHFGDGTRLSIL.

CDR3 in amino acids: CASSQDRGNTEAFF. Partial CDR3 DNA: TGTGCCAGCAGCCAGGACAGGGGGAACACTGAA. The chain carries TRBV7-6 and TRBJ1-1, with 9 bases aligning to TRBD1. The CDR3 end lies 3 residues beyond the end of the read and is filled in from the germline J gene. Germline V gene sequence: CDR1 SGHVS, CDR2 FNYEAQ. With V trimmed by 5 bases and J by 1 base, 2 bases remained unmatched. The CDR3 covers 14 residues.

Comments on this clone: The CDR3 end falls 3 residues outside the read, so it is completed with the germline J gene. This chain joins TRBV30 and TRBJ2-1; D gene ambiguous. CDR3 length equals 14 residues. The germline V gene has CDR1 GTSNPN and CDR2 SVGIG (reference sequence). The V gene lost 7 bases and the J gene lost 2 bases, with 15 bases spanning the gap. CDR3 protein: CASAESSAYNEQFF. CDR3 DNA, as far as it was read: TGTGCCTCCGCGGAGTCCAGCGCCTACAATGAG.

Concerning this clone: The CDR3 end is not reached by the read, which stops 3 residues before it; the germline J gene fills it in. The V and J genes are TRBV5-1 and TRBJ2-5; possible D gene TRBD2, 5 bases. This CDR3 region has 12 residues. CDR1 and CDR2 (germline): SGHRS, YFSETQ. Trimming pared 5 bases from V and 5 bases from J, leaving 10 bases between. The CDR3 is CASSPPGETQYF. Incomplete CDR3 DNA: TGCGCCAGCAGTCCACCGGGGGAGACC.

With regard to this clone: The sequence runs out 3 residues before the end of the CDR3; the remainder is reconstructed from the germline J gene. The chain joins TRBV7-9 to TRBJ2-7, with D possibly matching TRBD2 (5 bases). V gave up 5 bases and J gave up 0 bases, with 11 bases separating them. Germline CDR1 reads SEHNR; CDR2 reads FQNEAQ (reference sequence). The CDR3 has 14 residues. The CDR3 region is CASSPFEGSYEQYF. The CDR3 DNA, read in part, is TGTGCCAGCAGCCCCTTTGAGGGCTCCTACGAG.

With regard to this clone: The CDR3 end lies 3 residues beyond the end of the read and is filled in from the germline J gene. The chain has TRBV29-1 and TRBJ1-1; TRBD1 agrees at 7 bases. From germline, CDR1 is SQVTM and CDR2 ANQGSEA. The CDR3 extends over 13 amino acids. The J segment lost 1 base and the V segment lost 3 bases, leaving 2 bases of the junction unmatched. Partial CDR3 DNA: TGCAGCGTTGATAAGGGGGCGAACACTGAA. Its translation: CSVDKGANTE. The complete CDR3 reads CSVDKGANTEAFF.

The CDR3 loop is CATGDYNSPLHF. The sequenced CDR3 bases are TGTGCCACAGGGGATTATAATTCACCC. The chain is built from TRBV19 and TRBJ1-6; a weak D match, TRBD1 (6 bases). The read terminates 3 residues before the CDR3 end, so the remaining end is supplied by the germline J gene. The CDR3 sequence is 12 residues long. Germline V gene sequence: CDR1 LNHDA, CDR2 SQIVND (reference sequence). V shed 10 bases and J shed 4 bases, with 8 bases lying between them.

Comments on this clone: The read is 3 residues too short to cover the CDR3 end, so that end is filled in from the germline J gene. The chain joins TRBV7-9 to TRBJ2-7; the match to TRBD1 covers 7 bases. CDR3 length equals 15 residues. J gave up 0 bases and V 3 bases, and 5 bases lay outside the gene matches. CDR1 is SEHNR, CDR2 FQNEAQ, per germline (reference sequence). The part of the CDR3 DNA that was read is TGTGCCAGCAGCTTTGGACAGGTCTCCTCCTACGAG. This encodes CASSFGQVSSYE. The whole CDR3 protein is CASSFGQVSSYEQYF.

As concerns this clone: From the germline J gene comes the end of the CDR3, since the read stops 3 residues before it. The same CDR3 can be traced to other DNA sequences in this sample. The chain employs TRBV5-1 and TRBJ2-5; 8 positions agree with TRBD1. The CDR3 is made up of 13 amino acids. The junction had 3 bases not matched to a gene; V was cut back by 4 bases and J by 4 bases. Germline V gives CDR1 SGHRS, CDR2 YFSETQ. The CDR3 here is CASSPGQGETQYF. CDR3 DNA (partial): TGCGCCAGCAGCCCAGGACAGGGAGAGACC.